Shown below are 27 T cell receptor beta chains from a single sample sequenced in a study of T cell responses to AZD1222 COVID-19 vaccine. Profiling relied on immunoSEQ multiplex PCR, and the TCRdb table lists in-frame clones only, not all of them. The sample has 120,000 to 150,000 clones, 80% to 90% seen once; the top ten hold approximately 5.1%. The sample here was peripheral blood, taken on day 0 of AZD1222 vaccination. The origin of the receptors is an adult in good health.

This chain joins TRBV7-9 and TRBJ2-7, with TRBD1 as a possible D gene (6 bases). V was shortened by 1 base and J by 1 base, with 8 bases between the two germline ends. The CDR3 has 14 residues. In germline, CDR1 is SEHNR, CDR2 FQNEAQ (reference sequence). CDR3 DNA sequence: TGTGCCAGCAGCTTAGAACAGGGTTCCTACGAGCAGTACTTC. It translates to CASSLEQGSYEQYF.

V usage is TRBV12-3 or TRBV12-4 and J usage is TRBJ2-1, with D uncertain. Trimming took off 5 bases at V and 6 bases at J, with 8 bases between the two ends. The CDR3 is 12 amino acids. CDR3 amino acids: CASSTSLNEQFF. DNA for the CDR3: TGTGCCAGCAGTACGTCCCTCAATGAGCAGTTCTTC.

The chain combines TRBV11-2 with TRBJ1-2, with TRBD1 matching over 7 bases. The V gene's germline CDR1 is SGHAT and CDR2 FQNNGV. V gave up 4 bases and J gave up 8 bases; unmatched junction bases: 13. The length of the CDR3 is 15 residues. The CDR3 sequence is CASSSNRGRFEGYTF. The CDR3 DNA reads TGTGCCAGCAGCTCGAACAGGGGAAGGTTTGAAGGCTACACCTTC.

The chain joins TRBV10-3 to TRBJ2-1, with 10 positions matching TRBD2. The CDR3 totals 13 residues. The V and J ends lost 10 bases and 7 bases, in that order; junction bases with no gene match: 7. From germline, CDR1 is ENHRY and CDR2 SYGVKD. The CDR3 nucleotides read TGTGCCACTAGCGGGGGACTAGGAAATGAGCAGTTCTTC. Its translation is CATSGGLGNEQFF.

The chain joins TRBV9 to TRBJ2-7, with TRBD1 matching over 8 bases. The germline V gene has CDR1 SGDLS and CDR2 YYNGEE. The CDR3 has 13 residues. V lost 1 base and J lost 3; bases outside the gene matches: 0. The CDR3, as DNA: TGTGCCAGCAGCGTAACAGGGGGCTACGAGCAGTACTTC. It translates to CASSVTGGYEQYF.

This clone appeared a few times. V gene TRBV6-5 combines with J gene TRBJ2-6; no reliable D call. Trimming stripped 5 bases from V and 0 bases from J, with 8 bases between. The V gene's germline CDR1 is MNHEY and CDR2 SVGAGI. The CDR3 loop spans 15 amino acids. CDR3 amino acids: CASSLRPSGANVLTF. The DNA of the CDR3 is TGTGCCAGCAGTCTCAGGCCCTCTGGGGCCAACGTCCTGACTTTC.

The CDR3 spells CASSKDSKYEAFF. DNA for the CDR3: TGCGCCAGCAGCAAAGACAGCAAGTATGAAGCTTTCTTT. The chain has TRBV5-1 and TRBJ1-1, with a tentative D call TRBD1 (5 bases). V was trimmed by 4 bases and J by 7 bases, leaving 14 bases between them. Germline V gives CDR1 SGHRS, CDR2 YFSETQ. This CDR3 is built from 13 residues.

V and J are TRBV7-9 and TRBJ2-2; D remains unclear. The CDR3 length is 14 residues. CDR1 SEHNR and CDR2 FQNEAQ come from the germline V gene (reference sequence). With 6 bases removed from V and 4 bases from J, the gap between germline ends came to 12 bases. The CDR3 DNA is TGTGCCAGCAGTTTGGTGGAAAGCACCGGGGAGCTGTTTTTT. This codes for CASSLVESTGELFF.

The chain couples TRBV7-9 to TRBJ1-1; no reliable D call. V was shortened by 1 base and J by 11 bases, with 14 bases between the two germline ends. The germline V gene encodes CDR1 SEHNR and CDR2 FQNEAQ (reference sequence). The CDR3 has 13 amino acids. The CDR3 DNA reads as TGTGCCAGCAGCTTAGATACGGGGATCATCGCTTTCTTT. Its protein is CASSLDTGIIAFF.

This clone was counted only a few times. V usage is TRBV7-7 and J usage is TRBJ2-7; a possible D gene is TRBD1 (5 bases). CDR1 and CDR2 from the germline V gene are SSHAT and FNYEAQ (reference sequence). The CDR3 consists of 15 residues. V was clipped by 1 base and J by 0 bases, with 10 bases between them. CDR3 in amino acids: CASSLGTLSSYEQYF. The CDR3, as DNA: TGTGCCAGCAGCTTAGGGACATTAAGCTCCTACGAGCAGTACTTC.

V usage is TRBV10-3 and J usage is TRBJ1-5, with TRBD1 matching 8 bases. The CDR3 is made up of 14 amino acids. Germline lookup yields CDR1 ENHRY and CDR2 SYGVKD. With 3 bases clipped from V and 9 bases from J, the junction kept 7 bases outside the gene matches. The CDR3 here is CAISEGQGSSPQHF. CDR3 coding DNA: TGTGCCATCAGTGAAGGACAGGGTTCGTCGCCCCAGCATTTT.

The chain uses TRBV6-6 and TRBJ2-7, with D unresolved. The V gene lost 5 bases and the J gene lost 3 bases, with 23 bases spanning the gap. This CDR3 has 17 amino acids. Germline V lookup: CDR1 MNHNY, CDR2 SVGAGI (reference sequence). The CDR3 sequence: CASSRTGPQPVDYEQYF. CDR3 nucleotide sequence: TGTGCCAGCAGTCGCACCGGCCCCCAGCCGGTCGACTACGAGCAGTACTTC.

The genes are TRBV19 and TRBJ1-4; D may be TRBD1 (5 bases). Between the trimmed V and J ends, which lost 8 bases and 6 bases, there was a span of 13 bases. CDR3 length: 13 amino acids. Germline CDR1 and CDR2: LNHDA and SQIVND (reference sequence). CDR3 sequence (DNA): TGTGCCAGTGCTTTTAGAGGGGATGAAAAACTGTTTTTT. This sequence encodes CASAFRGDEKLFF. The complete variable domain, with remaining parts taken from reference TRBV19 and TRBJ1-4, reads DGGITQSPKYLFRKEGQNVTLSCEQNLNHDAMYWYRQDPGQGLRLIYYSQIVNDFQKGDIAEGYSVSREKKESFPLTVTSAQKNPTAFYLCASAFRGDEKLFFGSGTQLSVL.

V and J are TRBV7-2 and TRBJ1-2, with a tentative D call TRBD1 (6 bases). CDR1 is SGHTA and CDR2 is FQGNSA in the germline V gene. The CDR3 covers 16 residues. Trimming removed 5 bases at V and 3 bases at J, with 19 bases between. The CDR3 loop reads CASSRKGDGGDYGYTF. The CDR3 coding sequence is TGTGCCAGCAGCAGAAAGGGGGACGGGGGAGACTATGGCTACACCTTC.

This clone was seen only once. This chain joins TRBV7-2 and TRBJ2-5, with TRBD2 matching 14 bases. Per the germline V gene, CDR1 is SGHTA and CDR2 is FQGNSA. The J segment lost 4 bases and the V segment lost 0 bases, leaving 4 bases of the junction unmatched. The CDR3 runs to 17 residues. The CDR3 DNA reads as TGTGCCAGCAGCTTAGCCGGGGGACTAGCGGGAGTAGAGACCCAGTACTTC. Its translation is CASSLAGGLAGVETQYF.

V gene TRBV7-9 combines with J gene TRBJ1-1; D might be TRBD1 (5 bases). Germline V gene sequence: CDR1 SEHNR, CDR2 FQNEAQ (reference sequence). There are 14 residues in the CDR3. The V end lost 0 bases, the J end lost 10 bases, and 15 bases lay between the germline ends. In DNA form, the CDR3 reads TGTGCCAGCAGCTTAGCGGAGTTACAGGCTCGAGCTTTCTTT. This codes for CASSLAELQARAFF.

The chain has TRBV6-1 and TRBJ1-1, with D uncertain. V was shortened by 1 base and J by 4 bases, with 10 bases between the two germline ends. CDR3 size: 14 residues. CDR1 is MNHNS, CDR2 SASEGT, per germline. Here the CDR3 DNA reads TGTGCCAGCAGTGAAGTCTGGGGTCCCACTGAAGCTTTCTTT. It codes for CASSEVWGPTEAFF.

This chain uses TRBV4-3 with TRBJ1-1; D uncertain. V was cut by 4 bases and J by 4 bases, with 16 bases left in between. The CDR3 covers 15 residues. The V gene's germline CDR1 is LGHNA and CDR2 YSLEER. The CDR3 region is CASSPGLAGSTEAFF. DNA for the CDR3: TGCGCCAGCAGCCCCGGCCTGGCCGGGAGCACTGAAGCTTTCTTT.

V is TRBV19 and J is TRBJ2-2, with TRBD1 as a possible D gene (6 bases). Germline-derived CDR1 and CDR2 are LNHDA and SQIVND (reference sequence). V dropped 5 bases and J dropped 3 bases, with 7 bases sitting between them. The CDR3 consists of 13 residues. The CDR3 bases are TGTGCCAGTAGTCGACAGGACACCGGGGAGCTGTTTTTT. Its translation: CASSRQDTGELFF.

Here the CDR3 reads CATSEGAMDIQYF. The CDR3 DNA sequence: TGTGCCACCAGTGAAGGAGCTATGGACATTCAGTACTTC. The rearrangement joins TRBV24-1 to TRBJ2-4; the D is unclear. The V and J ends lost 4 bases and 8 bases respectively, with 11 bases between them. The CDR3 is 13 amino acids. From germline, CDR1 is KGHDR and CDR2 SFDVKD.

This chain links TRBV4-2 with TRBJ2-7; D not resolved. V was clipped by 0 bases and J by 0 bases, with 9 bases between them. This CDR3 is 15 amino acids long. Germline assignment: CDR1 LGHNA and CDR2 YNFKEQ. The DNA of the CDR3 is TGTGCCAGCAGCCAAGACGGCACCTACTCCTACGAGCAGTACTTC. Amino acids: CASSQDGTYSYEQYF.

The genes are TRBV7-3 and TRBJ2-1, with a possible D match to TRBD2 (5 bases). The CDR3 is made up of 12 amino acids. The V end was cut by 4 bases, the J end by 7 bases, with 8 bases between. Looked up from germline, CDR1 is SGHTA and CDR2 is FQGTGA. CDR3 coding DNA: TGTGCCAGCAGCTCCCGGGATAATGAGCAGTTCTTC. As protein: CASSSRDNEQFF.

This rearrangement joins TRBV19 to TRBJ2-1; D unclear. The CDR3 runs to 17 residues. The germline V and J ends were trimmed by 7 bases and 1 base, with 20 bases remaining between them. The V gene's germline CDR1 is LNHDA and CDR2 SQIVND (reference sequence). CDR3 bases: TGTGCCAGTAATAGACTGGGCGTAACTCTTTCCTACAATGAGCAGTTCTTC. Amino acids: CASNRLGVTLSYNEQFF.

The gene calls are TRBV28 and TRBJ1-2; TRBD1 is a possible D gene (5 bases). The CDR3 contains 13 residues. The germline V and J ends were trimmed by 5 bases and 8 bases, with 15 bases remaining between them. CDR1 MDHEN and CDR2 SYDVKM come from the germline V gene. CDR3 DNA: TGTGCCAGCAGTCTTAGGGGATTGTCGGGCTACACCTTC. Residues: CASSLRGLSGYTF.

CDR3 sequence (DNA): TGCAGCGTTGGAGGGACTAGCGGGAGAGGGTCCTACAATGAGCAGTTCTTC. Its protein product is CSVGGTSGRGSYNEQFF. V usage is TRBV29-1 and J usage is TRBJ2-1, with TRBD2 identical over 14 bases. The junction had 6 bases not matched to a gene; V was cut back by 4 bases and J by 1 base. The CDR3 contains 17 residues. Germline CDR1 and CDR2: SQVTM and ANQGSEA.

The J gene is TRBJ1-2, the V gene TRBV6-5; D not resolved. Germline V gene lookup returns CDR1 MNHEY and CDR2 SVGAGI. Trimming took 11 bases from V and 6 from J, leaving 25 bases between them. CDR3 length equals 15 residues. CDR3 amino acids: CAEKDTPNPGDGYTF. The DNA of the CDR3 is TGTGCCGAAAAAGACACACCTAACCCCGGCGATGGCTACACCTTC.

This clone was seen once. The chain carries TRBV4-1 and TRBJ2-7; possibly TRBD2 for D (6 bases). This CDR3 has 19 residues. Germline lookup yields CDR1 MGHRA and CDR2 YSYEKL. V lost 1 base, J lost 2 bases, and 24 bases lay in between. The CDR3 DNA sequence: TGCGCCAGCAGCCAAGTTTTTGGGGCGACGGGAGTGGCCGCCTACGAGCAGTACTTC. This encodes CASSQVFGATGVAAYEQYF.